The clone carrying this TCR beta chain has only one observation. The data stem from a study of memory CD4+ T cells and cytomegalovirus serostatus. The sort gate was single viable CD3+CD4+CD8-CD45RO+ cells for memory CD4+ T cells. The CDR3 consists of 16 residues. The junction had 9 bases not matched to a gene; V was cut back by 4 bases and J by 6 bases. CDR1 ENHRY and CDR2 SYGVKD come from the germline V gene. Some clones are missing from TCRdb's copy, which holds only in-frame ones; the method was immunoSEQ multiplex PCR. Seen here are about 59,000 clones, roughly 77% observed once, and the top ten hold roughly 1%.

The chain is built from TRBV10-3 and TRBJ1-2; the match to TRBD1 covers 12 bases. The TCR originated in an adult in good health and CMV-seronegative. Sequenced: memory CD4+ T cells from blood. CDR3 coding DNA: TGTGCCATCAGTGGGGACAGGGGGCGTAAGATGGATGGCTACACCTTC. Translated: CAISGDRGRKMDGYTF.